This T cell receptor (beta chain) was obtained from a study of identical twins (dated by TCRdb to about 2016). Study-wide context: TCR alpha and beta repertoires from monozygotic twins, unrelated adults of various ages and cord blood were deep-sequenced to test whether fetal clonotypes persist. To rule out contamination, the twin experiments were replicated at different times with different library preparation protocols.

Receptors were amplified or captured by 5' RACE. The listed sequencing device is Illumina HiSeq 2000. A universal primer binding site was added through template switching, and the final cDNA carried a unique molecular identifier so that TCR cDNA molecules could be counted accurately. Specific primers in the conserved constant-segment region were used to synthesize first-strand cDNA for the TCR alpha and beta chains. Each cDNA library was double barcoded, with a SMART-Mk sample barcode plus Illumina barcodes, to control for contamination. TruSeq adapter sequences and Illumina sample barcodes were added in two successive PCR steps. Sequencing of the TCR alpha and beta cDNA libraries was done on the Illumina HiSeq platform using custom primers. As for how the authors treated the data: Raw reads were processed with MiGEC to extract unique molecular identifiers, and MiXCR was used to determine CDR3 positions. For each individual, recombination models were inferred using an EM algorithm with the repgenHMM and IGoR tools. Shared clonotypes were analyzed with the tcR package in R, and sharing was normalized by the product of cloneset sizes. To study raw recombination free of thymic and clonal selection effects, out-of-frame nonproductive sequences were analyzed. TCRdb reprocessing: public reads trimmed at Q25 with fastp, clones called with MiXCR, in-frame beta chains kept. One record per CDR3 amino acid sequence lists the most common genes and DNA. In this record, the V and J calls reflect TCRdb's handling and not the investigators' own analysis. Counted in this sample were more than 650,000 distinct CDR3 sequences; around 6.1% of them appeared once. Roughly 2% of the sample is taken by the ten largest.

V sheds 6 bases and J sheds 2 bases, leaving 14 bases between their ends. The CDR3 runs 15 residues from the cysteine to the phenylalanine. Only the CDR3 portion is preserved as DNA: 45 bases, with reading frame beginning at the first base. From a lookup of the germline V gene (reference sequence), CDR1 and CDR2 are LNHNV and YYDKDF. This clonotype was recorded many times. The antigen this receptor binds is unknown. Base qualities are not at hand, and no much larger clone is one base apart. The paper as a whole reports these results and caveats: Abundant cord blood beta clonotypes had fewer insertions, young adult naive repertoires showed a similar but weaker trend, and memory repertoires showed no such trend. Invariant T cells such as MAIT and iNKT could partly confound zero-insertion analyses, although diverse VJ usage argued against such confounding for most clonotypes. Because the same donors could not be followed over many years, the conclusions relied on cross-sectional statistical analysis. In beta out-of-frame sequences, excess twin sharing was weaker, because having fewer shared sequences lowered the signal-to-noise ratio. Out-of-frame TCR alpha sharing in monozygotic twins was systematically underestimated by recombination models, whereas sharing between unrelated individuals was in agreement with the recombination models. Out-of-frame TCR alpha sequences shared between twins showed an excess of low generation-probability sequences compared with coincidental sharing between unrelated individuals.

Only healthy Caucasian donors were included. The study also sequenced three unrelated non-twin adults: a male aged 18 to 30, a male aged 50 to 60 and a female aged 50 to 60. Using Miltenyi CD45RO+ enrichment and human naive T-cell isolation kits, memory (CD45RO+) and naive T cells were isolated from PBMC. The TCR comes from a man between 18 and 35 years old in good health. The chain is made from TRBV15 and TRBJ2-1; no D gene can be assigned with confidence. The sample comprised naive T cells sorted from blood. The meaning of the sample's cell subset or site label: cells isolated with a human naive T-cell isolation kit. The DNA sequence is given as TGTGCCACCAGTCCGCTCCTCGGGCCCTACAATGAGCAGTTCTTC. Its protein is CATSPLLGPYNEQFF.